The 14 T cell receptor beta chains below were found in one sample sequenced in a study of response to subunit inactivated influenza vaccine. TCRdb recomputed calls from the RT-PCR reads with MiXCR, one row per CDR3 protein. The data show some 500,000 distinct CDR3 sequences, with approximately 12% seen just once and under 15% held by the top ten. The sequenced sample was PBMCs from blood, obtained 35 to 45 days after vaccination. The receptor source for this set is a man in his forties or fifties who received an inactivated influenza vaccine.

Ten or more counts support this clonotype. This chain joins TRBV4-3 and TRBJ2-7, with 8 bases fitting TRBD2. The CDR3 runs to 17 residues. CDR1 and CDR2 from the germline V gene are LGHNA and YSLEER. The ends lost 1 base at V and 2 bases at J; junction bases unmatched: 10. DNA for the CDR3: TGCGCCAGCAGCCAAGTTAGTCGGGGGGGCGCAACCTACGAGCAGTACTTC. This gives the protein CASSQVSRGGATYEQYF.

The rearrangement joins TRBV11-2 to TRBJ1-2; 8 positions match TRBD1. With V trimmed by 5 bases and J by 8 bases, 4 bases remained unmatched. Germline-derived CDR1 and CDR2 are SGHAT and FQNNGV. The CDR3 contains 12 residues. The CDR3 loop reads CASSTDRGGYTF. The CDR3 DNA sequence: TGTGCCAGCAGCACAGACAGGGGAGGCTACACCTTC.

V gene TRBV29-1 combines with J gene TRBJ2-1; 8 bases align to TRBD1. Germline CDR1 is SQVTM and CDR2 is ANQGSEA. This CDR3 spans 14 amino acids. Trimming removed 6 bases from V and 0 bases from J; junction bases left unmatched: 4. The CDR3 here is CSVSTGGSYNEQFF. The CDR3 nucleotides are TGCAGCGTCTCAACAGGGGGCTCCTACAATGAGCAGTTCTTC.

This chain links TRBV15 with TRBJ1-6; tentatively, D is TRBD1 (6 bases). Trimming pared 5 bases from V and 7 bases from J, leaving 15 bases between. Germline assignment: CDR1 LNHNV and CDR2 YYDKDF (reference sequence). The CDR3 extends over 15 amino acids. CDR3 loop: CATSEGGVGNSPLHF. DNA of the CDR3: TGTGCCACCAGCGAAGGGGGAGTGGGGAATTCACCCCTCCACTTT.

DNA for the CDR3: TGTGCCAGCAGAAACCTATTGGGCTCAGGGGGTGAGCAGTTCTTC. Amino acids: CASRNLLGSGGEQFF. The chain links TRBV7-8 to TRBJ2-1, with 7 positions matching TRBD1. CDR3 length equals 15 residues. The junction had 14 bases not matched to a gene; V was cut back by 6 bases and J by 9 bases. From germline, CDR1 is SGHVS and CDR2 FQNEAQ.

The gene calls are TRBV11-2 and TRBJ2-5, with D unclear. The CDR3 is 16 residues long. The germline V and J ends were trimmed by 1 base and 2 bases, with 14 bases remaining between them. From germline, CDR1 is SGHAT and CDR2 FQNNGV. CDR3 sequence (DNA): TGTGCCAGCAGCTTAGGGGCAAACAGTATTCAAGAGACCCAGTACTTC. This codes for CASSLGANSIQETQYF.

The rearrangement links TRBV11-3 to TRBJ2-1; 8 nucleotides line up with TRBD1. Germline CDR1 reads SGHNT; CDR2 reads YENEEA. The CDR3 has 19 residues. Trimming at V came to 5 bases and at J to 4 bases, leaving 19 bases not matched to a gene. In DNA, the CDR3 is TGTGCCAGCAGCATCGGAGACAGGGGAAAGCGAGAAACTTACAATGAGCAGTTCTTC. Its translation is CASSIGDRGKRETYNEQFF. Together with reference TRBV11-3 and TRBJ2-1, the CDR3 gives the full variable domain: EAGVVQSPRYKIIEKKQPVAFWCNPISGHNTLYWYLQNLGQGPELLIRYENEEAVDDSQLPKDRFSAERLKGVDSTLKIQPAELGDSAVYLCASSIGDRGKRETYNEQFFGPGTRLTVL.

The table lists this clonotype with a few counts. The gene calls are TRBV5-4 and TRBJ1-4, with D tentatively TRBD1 (5 bases). Germline-derived CDR1 and CDR2 are SGHNT and YYREEE (reference sequence). This CDR3 comprises 18 residues. Trimming took 0 bases from V and 0 from J, leaving 15 bases between them. The CDR3 loop reads CASSLGQSLLSTNEKLFF. CDR3 nucleotide sequence: TGTGCCAGCAGCTTGGGACAGAGCCTATTATCAACTAATGAAAAACTGTTTTTT.

This clonotype was recorded a few times. This chain links TRBV5-6 with TRBJ2-1, with 15 nucleotides matching TRBD2. CDR1 SGHDT and CDR2 YYEEEE come from the germline V gene. CDR3 size: 18 residues. J gave up 0 bases and V 4 bases, and 5 bases lay outside the gene matches. CDR3 DNA: TGTGCCAGCAGCCCCGGGACTAGCGGGAGGAACTCCTACAATGAGCAGTTCTTC. Its translation: CASSPGTSGRNSYNEQFF.

This clonotype has more than one count but fewer than ten. The chain is built from TRBV27 and TRBJ2-7, with TRBD2 as a possible D gene (6 bases). The V and J ends lost 5 bases and 6 bases respectively, with 17 bases between them. Looked up from germline, CDR1 is MNHEY and CDR2 is SMNVEV (reference sequence). CDR3 length equals 14 residues. The CDR3 nucleotides read TGTGCCAGCAGTATTCTCGCCGGGGGAGGCGAGCAGTACTTC. The encoded protein is CASSILAGGGEQYF.

The CDR3: CASSPRGGSNQPQHF. CDR3 in DNA: TGTGCCAGCAGCCCCAGGGGGGGAAGCAATCAGCCCCAGCATTTT. The gene calls are TRBV16 and TRBJ1-5, with TRBD1 matching 7 bases. CDR1 is KGHSY and CDR2 is FQNENV in the germline V gene. The CDR3 loop spans 15 amino acids. Trimming at V came to 4 bases and at J to 1 base, leaving 4 bases not matched to a gene. The full variable domain, in which reference TRBV16 and TRBJ1-5 provide the parts outside the CDR3, is GEEVAQTPKHLVRGEGQKAKLYCAPIKGHSYVFWYQQVLKNEFKFLISFQNENVFDETGMPKERFSAKCLPNSPCSLEIQATKLEDSAVYFCASSPRGGSNQPQHFGDGTRLSIL.

This clonotype was counted ten times or more. The V call is TRBV5-6, the J call TRBJ2-1; TRBD1 matches 8 bases. The CDR3 consists of 15 residues. V trimming: 3 bases; J trimming: 3 bases; junction bases outside the gene matches: 5. Germline V gene data show CDR1 as SGHDT and CDR2 as YYEEEE. The CDR3 region has the DNA TGTGCCAGCAGCTCGCGGACAGGGTACTACAATGAGCAGTTCTTC. Amino acids: CASSSRTGYYNEQFF.

This clonotype was detected many times. This chain's CDR3 is CATSREWPTRDEQYF. CDR3 DNA: TGTGCCACCAGCAGAGAATGGCCGACTCGGGACGAGCAGTACTTC. V gene TRBV15 combines with J gene TRBJ2-7, with D unresolved. The CDR3 is made up of 15 amino acids. CDR1 LNHNV and CDR2 YYDKDF come from the germline V gene (reference sequence). Trimming stripped 0 bases from V and 5 bases from J, with 14 bases between.

The chain joins TRBV7-2 to TRBJ1-2; D not resolved. The CDR3 length is 14 residues. Trimming cost V 1 base and J 4 bases, with 10 bases left between them. In germline, CDR1 is SGHTA, CDR2 FQGNSA. CDR3 in amino acids: CASSLEGRIYGYTF. The CDR3 region has the DNA TGTGCCAGCAGCTTAGAAGGGCGGATCTATGGCTACACCTTC.